These 18 T cell receptor beta chains were all obtained from the same sample, sequenced in a study of CD8 T cells in Susac syndrome. Random hexamers were used to reverse transcribe an amount of about 0.45 to 1 ug RNA. TCRdb ran MiXCR on the immunoSEQ multiplex PCR reads and lists one entry per CDR3 protein. The sample records just under 150,000 distinct CDR3 sequences, roughly 94% being singletons. Material: CD4+ T cells from PBMCs. The receptor set was obtained from a human donor in good health.

The chain employs TRBV12-3 or TRBV12-4 and TRBJ1-4, with 7 bases aligning to TRBD1. V was pared by 4 bases and J by 8 bases, with 7 bases of the junction left unmatched. The CDR3 runs 14 residues. This chain's CDR3 is CASSSTGFGEKLFF. CDR3 bases: TGTGCCAGCAGTTCGACAGGGTTTGGGGAAAAACTGTTTTTT.

This rearrangement joins TRBV10-3 to TRBJ2-7, with D uncertain. This CDR3 has 13 residues. Germline V lookup: CDR1 ENHRY, CDR2 SYGVKD. Trimming cost V 10 bases and J 2 bases, with 15 bases left between them. CDR3 in DNA: TGTGCCACCGCCCCGGGTCCGGCCTACGAGCAGTACTTC. It is translated as CATAPGPAYEQYF.

The chain couples TRBV19 to TRBJ1-3; D is perhaps TRBD1 (5 bases). The CDR3 length is 15 residues. The germline V and J ends were trimmed by 6 bases and 10 bases, with 22 bases remaining between them. The germline gives CDR1 LNHDA, CDR2 SQIVND (reference sequence). CDR3 bases: TGTGCCAGTAGGACAGCGACGGCCTGGAATTGGACCATATATTTT. This translates into CASRTATAWNWTIYF.

The V and J genes are TRBV9 and TRBJ2-1, with a possible D match to TRBD1 (6 bases). Between the trimmed V and J ends, which lost 0 bases and 0 bases, there was a span of 10 bases. The length of the CDR3 is 16 residues. Germline V lookup: CDR1 SGDLS, CDR2 YYNGEE. The CDR3 loop reads CASSVVTGNSYNEQFF. As DNA, the CDR3 is TGTGCCAGCAGCGTAGTCACAGGGAACTCCTACAATGAGCAGTTCTTC.

This sequence joins TRBV5-1 and TRBJ2-5; TRBD1 aligns across 7 bases. There are 15 residues in the CDR3. V shed 2 bases, J shed 0 bases, and the junction held 4 bases outside the gene matches. The germline CDR1 and CDR2 sequences are SGHRS and YFSETQ. Written as DNA, the CDR3 is TGCGCCAGCAGCTTTTCAGGGGGTTACCAAGAGACCCAGTACTTC. This encodes CASSFSGGYQETQYF.

The chain combines TRBV3-1 with TRBJ2-3; D might be TRBD1 (6 bases). The CDR3 loop spans 17 amino acids. V was pared by 4 bases and J by 3 bases, with 20 bases between. Germline-derived CDR1 and CDR2 are LGHDT and YNNKEL (reference sequence). The CDR3 is CASSLQTGQRGTDTQYF. For the CDR3, the DNA is TGTGCCAGCAGCCTTCAGACTGGACAGAGGGGGACAGATACGCAGTATTTT.

This clonotype occurred a few times. CDR3: CSARGGGTGELFF. The DNA of the CDR3 is TGCAGTGCTAGAGGGGGTGGGACCGGGGAGCTGTTTTTT. The rearrangement uses TRBV20-1 and TRBJ2-2, with D unresolved. Germline CDR1 reads DFQATT; CDR2 reads SNEGSKA (reference sequence). Trimming stripped 1 base from V and 5 bases from J, with 8 bases between. This CDR3 spans 13 amino acids.

The chain employs TRBV12-3 or TRBV12-4 and TRBJ2-5; 10 bases agree with TRBD1. V lost 6 bases, J lost 6 bases, and 7 bases stayed unmatched. The CDR3 runs to 14 residues. As DNA, the CDR3 is TGTGCCAGCAGACCTCCGGGACAGGGGAAGACCCAGTACTTC. Translation gives CASRPPGQGKTQYF.

The chain couples TRBV29-1 to TRBJ2-1; D is unclear. Trimming shortened V by 6 bases and J by 1 base, and 7 bases separated the two germline ends. From germline, CDR1 is SQVTM and CDR2 ANQGSEA. The CDR3 is made up of 12 amino acids. This chain's CDR3 is CSVKRSYNEQFF. DNA of the CDR3: TGCAGCGTGAAGAGGTCCTACAATGAGCAGTTCTTC.

The chain joins TRBV12-3 or TRBV12-4 to TRBJ1-2; 8 bases are a match to TRBD1. V lost 6 bases to trimming and J lost 6 bases; unmatched junction nucleotides: 3. The CDR3 is made up of 12 amino acids. CDR3 region: CASRQGVDGYTF. The CDR3 DNA reads TGTGCCAGCAGACAGGGGGTCGATGGCTACACCTTC.

The CDR3 region has the DNA TGTGCCAGCAGTGCCGACCTAGCGAATGACATTCAGTACTTC. The encoded protein is CASSADLANDIQYF. The rearrangement uses TRBV2 and TRBJ2-4, with D possibly matching TRBD2 (6 bases). The germline gives CDR1 SNHLY, CDR2 FYNNEI. The CDR3 is made up of 14 amino acids. Trimming removed 4 bases at V and 8 bases at J, with 15 bases between.

This clonotype showed up just once. The genes are TRBV7-8 and TRBJ2-1, with TRBD2 matching over 8 bases. Germline V gene sequence: CDR1 SGHVS, CDR2 FQNEAQ. Trimming took 2 bases from V and 3 from J; bases not matched to a gene: 6. CDR3 length: 16 residues. This chain's CDR3 is CASSLSSGSVYNEQFF. Here the CDR3 DNA reads TGTGCCAGCAGCTTATCAAGCGGGAGTGTCTACAATGAGCAGTTCTTC.

The chain carries TRBV19 and TRBJ1-2; perhaps TRBD1 as D (5 bases). V was cut by 3 bases and J by 0 bases, with 14 bases left in between. Looked up from germline, CDR1 is LNHDA and CDR2 is SQIVND (reference sequence). This CDR3 comprises 16 residues. CDR3 residues: CASSMREGPTNYGYTF. Written as DNA, the CDR3 is TGTGCCAGTAGTATGAGGGAGGGGCCTACTAACTATGGCTACACCTTC.

The chain joins TRBV11-2 to TRBJ2-4; no definite D call. CDR3 size: 14 residues. Looked up from germline, CDR1 is SGHAT and CDR2 is FQNNGV. The germline V and J ends were trimmed by 0 bases and 8 bases, with 11 bases remaining between them. The DNA of the CDR3 is TGTGCCAGCAGCTTAGATCGAAGCCGGGACATTCAGTACTTC. Amino acid sequence: CASSLDRSRDIQYF.

This chain connects TRBV29-1 to TRBJ2-3, with 12 positions matching TRBD2. With 5 bases clipped from V and 1 base from J, the junction kept 7 bases outside the gene matches. Per the germline V gene, CDR1 is SQVTM and CDR2 is ANQGSEA. The CDR3 sequence is 16 residues long. The CDR3 sequence is CSVLLAGGPGTDTQYF. The CDR3 region has the DNA TGCAGCGTTCTGCTAGCGGGAGGGCCTGGCACAGATACGCAGTATTTT.

The rearrangement joins TRBV19 to TRBJ1-1; D unresolved. Looked up from germline, CDR1 is LNHDA and CDR2 is SQIVND (reference sequence). Trimming took 6 bases from V and 0 from J, leaving 17 bases between them. The CDR3 is made up of 16 amino acids. CDR3: CASRDPWATVNTEAFF. The CDR3 region has the DNA TGTGCCAGTAGAGACCCCTGGGCGACTGTGAACACTGAAGCTTTCTTT.

The V and J genes are TRBV19 and TRBJ1-1, with TRBD1 matching over 7 bases. Germline assignment: CDR1 LNHDA and CDR2 SQIVND (reference sequence). The CDR3 extends over 14 amino acids. V was clipped by 8 bases and J by 0 bases; unmatched bases: 6. CDR3 amino acids: CASRQGPMNTEAFF. Here the CDR3 DNA reads TGTGCCAGTCGACAGGGCCCGATGAACACTGAAGCTTTCTTT.

The chain combines TRBV23-1 with TRBJ1-4, with D unclear. TRBV23-1 is an open reading frame, and its role is uncertain. Between the trimmed V and J ends, which lost 7 bases and 7 bases, there was a span of 7 bases. The CDR3 contains 11 residues. CDR3 protein: CASNEGEKLFF. The DNA for the CDR3 is TGCGCCAGCAACGAGGGTGAAAAACTGTTTTTT.